These 28 T cell receptor beta chains were sequenced from one sample in a study of blood T cell repertoires in COVID-19 (TCRdb year 2020). Library construction relied on the immunoSEQ multiplex PCR assay. TCRdb obtained this table from immuneACCESS and retained in-frame rearrangements with V and J assigned. These tables miss some clones; where compared with another copy, unresolved V genes account for less than half of the shortfall, and the remainder is unexplained. The sample table holds about 75,000 clones, of which 85% to 90% were seen once. The top ten clonotypes cover under 25% of the sample. Specimen: peripheral blood. The receptors shown here come from a human donor in a cohort sampled during active COVID-19.

CDR3 loop: CASSFRGEETQYF. As DNA, the CDR3 is TGTGCCAGCAGCTTTCGGGGGGAGGAGACCCAGTACTTC. V is TRBV5-4 and J is TRBJ2-5; 7 bases fit TRBD2. With V trimmed by 2 bases and J by 5 bases, 3 bases remained unmatched. Germline V lookup: CDR1 SGHNT, CDR2 YYREEE (reference sequence). CDR3 length: 13 amino acids.

This rearrangement joins TRBV19 to TRBJ1-1; D not certain. This CDR3 region has 12 residues. Germline CDR1 is LNHDA and CDR2 is SQIVND (reference sequence). The ends were cut back, 10 bases at V and 1 base at J, with 10 bases in the middle. The chain's CDR3 is CATRLRNTEAFF. CDR3 sequence (DNA): TGTGCCACCCGACTTCGGAACACTGAAGCTTTCTTT.

The chain couples TRBV5-6 to TRBJ2-2; D remains ambiguous. This CDR3 spans 13 amino acids. V lost 0 bases and J lost 3, with 3 bases in between. CDR1 is SGHDT and CDR2 is YYEEEE in the germline V gene. CDR3: CASSLADTGELFF. The CDR3 nucleotides are TGTGCCAGCAGCTTGGCTGACACCGGGGAGCTGTTTTTT.

V is TRBV7-3 and J is TRBJ2-3; 11 bases are shared with TRBD2. With V trimmed by 4 bases and J by 0 bases, 3 bases remained unmatched. The CDR3 is made up of 16 amino acids. CDR1 is SGHTA and CDR2 is FQGTGA in the germline V gene. CDR3 in amino acids: CASSSGLAVSTDTQYF. DNA of the CDR3: TGTGCCAGCAGCTCGGGACTAGCGGTTAGCACAGATACGCAGTATTTT.

The chain joins TRBV5-1 to TRBJ2-2; no definite D call. This CDR3 is 13 amino acids long. Germline V gene data show CDR1 as SGHRS and CDR2 as YFSETQ. Trimming removed 2 bases at V and 5 bases at J, with 7 bases between. CDR3 residues: CASSFQVTGELFF. The DNA of the CDR3 is TGCGCCAGCAGCTTCCAGGTTACCGGGGAGCTGTTTTTT.

The V call is TRBV27, the J call TRBJ1-1; 7 bases are a match to TRBD1. This CDR3 is built from 13 residues. Germline V gene sequence: CDR1 MNHEY, CDR2 SMNVEV (reference sequence). The J segment lost 5 bases and the V segment lost 1 base, leaving 1 base of the junction unmatched. This CDR3 reads CASSLYRGTEAFF. The CDR3 coding sequence is TGTGCCAGCAGTTTATACAGGGGAACTGAAGCTTTCTTT.

V and J are TRBV6-1 and TRBJ2-5; D perhaps matches TRBD2 (6 bases). This CDR3 comprises 18 residues. Trimming stripped 0 bases from V and 2 bases from J, with 19 bases between. CDR1 and CDR2 from the germline V gene are MNHNS and SASEGT. For the CDR3, the DNA is TGTGCCAGCAGTGAAGCAAAGGACCGCGGGGCCTCGCAAGAGACCCAGTACTTC. This codes for CASSEAKDRGASQETQYF.

The rearrangement joins TRBV7-2 to TRBJ2-2; TRBD1 matches 7 bases. The CDR3 consists of 15 residues. The junction had 5 bases not matched to a gene; V was cut back by 6 bases and J by 1 base. The germline V gene encodes CDR1 SGHTA and CDR2 FQGNSA. CDR3 protein: CASRLDRLNTGELFF. CDR3 DNA sequence: TGTGCCAGCAGGTTGGACAGGCTGAACACCGGGGAGCTGTTTTTT.

V usage is TRBV7-8 and J usage is TRBJ2-1; D call uncertain. This CDR3 comprises 15 residues. CDR1 and CDR2 from the germline V gene are SGHVS and FQNEAQ. V lost 5 bases and J lost 7, with 18 bases in between. The CDR3 nucleotides are TGTGCCAGCAGCCTACTGGCGGCTAGTCGGAATGAGCAGTTCTTC. Translation gives CASSLLAASRNEQFF.

The chain has TRBV3-1 (or the pseudogene TRBV3-2) and TRBJ2-1; 9 nucleotides align to TRBD2. CDR1 is LGHDT and CDR2 is YNNKEL in the germline V gene (reference sequence). The V gene end was trimmed by 5 bases and the J gene end by 5 bases; junction bases not matched to a gene: 10. This CDR3 contains 16 residues. The CDR3 loop is CASSGGGASGNNEQFF. Here the CDR3 DNA reads TGTGCCAGCAGCGGGGGAGGGGCTAGCGGGAACAATGAGCAGTTCTTC.

This rearrangement joins TRBV3-1 (or the pseudogene TRBV3-2) to TRBJ2-1; 10 nucleotides align to TRBD2. The CDR3 covers 17 residues. Looked up from germline, CDR1 is LGHDT and CDR2 is YNNKEL (reference sequence). V was pared by 1 base and J by 3 bases, with 6 bases of the junction left unmatched. CDR3 nucleotides: TGTGCCAGCAGCCAAGCTAAGCGGGGGGGCGGCTACAATGAGCAGTTCTTC. Its protein is CASSQAKRGGGYNEQFF.

The chain employs TRBV4-1 and TRBJ2-7, with 9 bases fitting TRBD1. The V segment lost 4 bases and the J segment 5 bases; nucleotides outside the gene matches: 12. Germline-derived CDR1 and CDR2 are MGHRA and YSYEKL. The CDR3 totals 16 residues. The CDR3 protein is CASSRGPGQGSDEQYF. Here the CDR3 DNA reads TGCGCCAGCAGCCGAGGGCCGGGACAGGGATCCGACGAGCAGTACTTC.

This sequence joins TRBV28 and TRBJ2-1, with a weak D call TRBD1 (5 bases). This CDR3 has 15 amino acids. V lost 1 base and J 6 bases, leaving 13 bases between the germline ends. Germline V CDR1 and CDR2: MDHEN, SYDVKM. This CDR3 is CASSLSLDSSNEQFF. CDR3 sequence (DNA): TGTGCCAGCAGTTTATCATTAGACAGTTCCAATGAGCAGTTCTTC.

The chain uses TRBV2 and TRBJ2-1; D remains unclear. The CDR3 has 13 amino acids. Trimming took off 2 bases at V and 8 bases at J, with 10 bases between the two ends. Germline V gene lookup returns CDR1 SNHLY and CDR2 FYNNEI. For the CDR3, the DNA is TGTGCCAGCAGTGAAAAGTTCACAGATGAGCAGTTCTTC. This encodes CASSEKFTDEQFF.

V is TRBV21-1 and J is TRBJ2-3; the table's D call of TRBD2 was not tested on the DNA. TRBV21-1 is annotated as a pseudogene. The CDR3 runs 17 residues. CDR3 nucleotide sequence: TGTGCCAGCAGCAAAGATAGGAAGCGGGTGAGCACAGATACGCAGTATTTT. This gives the protein CASSKDRKRVSTDTQYF.

The chain has TRBV14 and TRBJ2-3, with 10 bases that match TRBD2. Trimming at V came to 1 base and at J to 11 bases, leaving 9 bases not matched to a gene. The CDR3 runs 15 residues. Per germline, CDR1 SGHDN and CDR2 FVKESK. The CDR3 loop is CASSQVLAGGQLQYF. The CDR3, as DNA: TGTGCCAGCAGCCAAGTATTAGCGGGGGGACAACTGCAGTATTTT.

The J gene is TRBJ2-7, the V gene TRBV4-2; TRBD2 agrees at 11 bases. The germline V gene has CDR1 LGHNA and CDR2 YNFKEQ. The CDR3 is 15 residues long. J lost 1 base, V lost 4 bases, and 3 bases had no gene match. CDR3 nucleotides: TGTGCCAGCAGCCCGCTAGCGGGAGGATCCTACGAGCAGTACTTC. This encodes CASSPLAGGSYEQYF.

The gene calls are TRBV5-1 and TRBJ1-1; D gene uncertain. Germline V gives CDR1 SGHRS, CDR2 YFSETQ. CDR3 length: 13 amino acids. Deletions cut 0 bases from V and 1 base from J, with 4 bases between. The CDR3 region is CASSLGRNTEAFF. The CDR3 coding sequence is TGCGCCAGCAGCTTGGGCAGGAACACTGAAGCTTTCTTT.

The rearrangement joins TRBV2 to TRBJ2-1, with D perhaps matching TRBD2 (5 bases). The V gene's germline CDR1 is SNHLY and CDR2 FYNNEI. The CDR3 is made up of 14 amino acids. Trimming shortened V by 7 bases and J by 8 bases, and 18 bases separated the two germline ends. This CDR3 reads CASKVDRGRDEQFF. CDR3 coding DNA: TGTGCCAGCAAAGTGGATCGAGGGCGCGATGAGCAGTTCTTC.

The J gene is TRBJ1-2, the V gene TRBV5-1; maybe TRBD1 (6 bases). The V gene lost 1 base and the J gene lost 1 base, with 17 bases spanning the gap. This CDR3 comprises 17 residues. The germline V gene encodes CDR1 SGHRS and CDR2 YFSETQ. The CDR3 nucleotides are TGCGCCAGCAGCTTGACAGGGCCCCCTTACATTAACTATGGCTACACCTTC. Protein: CASSLTGPPYINYGYTF.

V gene TRBV27 combines with J gene TRBJ1-5, with D possibly TRBD1 on 6 matching bases. This CDR3 region has 16 residues. V was cut by 5 bases and J by 1 base, with 15 bases left in between. The germline V gene has CDR1 MNHEY and CDR2 SMNVEV (reference sequence). CDR3: CASSLGTPRSNQPQHF. CDR3 nucleotide sequence: TGTGCCAGCAGTCTAGGGACACCAAGGAGCAATCAGCCCCAGCATTTT.

V is TRBV29-1 and J is TRBJ2-3; 8 positions agree with TRBD1. Germline V lookup: CDR1 SQVTM, CDR2 ANQGSEA. The CDR3 runs to 15 residues. The V and J ends lost 4 bases and 3 bases, in that order; junction bases with no gene match: 9. CDR3 DNA sequence: TGCAGCGTTGTCTGGACAGGGTCAGCTACAGATACGCAGTATTTT. Translation: CSVVWTGSATDTQYF.

The gene calls are TRBV3-1 (or the pseudogene TRBV3-2) and TRBJ2-1; 8 bases are shared with TRBD1. CDR3 length: 15 residues. Trimming cost V 8 bases and J 7 bases; bases outside gene matches: 13. Germline V lookup: CDR1 LGHDT, CDR2 YNNKEL (reference sequence). The CDR3 sequence is CASVSGGAGLNEQFF. The DNA of the CDR3 is TGTGCCAGCGTATCAGGGGGCGCGGGGTTGAATGAGCAGTTCTTC.

With regard to this clone: The junction departs from the called germline gene at one end, perhaps through a read error. This chain connects TRBV29-1 to TRBJ1-2; no clear D. The CDR3 totals 9 residues. Looked up from germline, CDR1 is SQVTM and CDR2 is ANQGSEA. The CDR3: CSVADFPPF. The CDR3 DNA sequence: TGCAGCGTTGCGGACTTTCCGCCCTTC.

This rearrangement joins TRBV5-4 to TRBJ2-7; the match to TRBD2 covers 11 bases. CDR1 SGHNT and CDR2 YYREEE come from the germline V gene (reference sequence). This CDR3 contains 15 residues. Unmatched junction bases numbered 12, after V lost 4 bases and J lost 9 bases. The CDR3 coding sequence is TGTGCCAGCAGCCCGGGGCTAGCGGGGGGACTCGGGCAGTACTTC. Its protein product is CASSPGLAGGLGQYF.

The chain joins TRBV3-1 (or the pseudogene TRBV3-2) to TRBJ2-3, with a tentative D call TRBD1 (6 bases). The CDR3 runs 17 residues. Germline V gene data show CDR1 as LGHDT and CDR2 as YNNKEL (reference sequence). V lost 1 base to trimming and J lost 3 bases, with 17 bases between them. The DNA for the CDR3 is TGTGCCAGCAGCCAAGCGATACCGGGACACGGGACAGATACGCAGTATTTT. Residues: CASSQAIPGHGTDTQYF.

This sequence joins TRBV7-3 and TRBJ2-5; 8 nucleotides line up with TRBD2. This CDR3 has 14 residues. The germline gives CDR1 SGHTA, CDR2 FQGTGA. The ends lost 1 base at V and 5 bases at J; junction bases unmatched: 3. CDR3 bases: TGTGCCAGCAGCTTAAGTCCGGGAGGGGAGACCCAGTACTTC. This sequence encodes CASSLSPGGETQYF.

This chain links TRBV7-2 with TRBJ2-5; 10 nucleotides match TRBD2. Germline V lookup: CDR1 SGHTA, CDR2 FQGNSA. V shed 3 bases and J 7 bases; nucleotides not matched to a gene: 11. The CDR3 covers 16 residues. The CDR3 is CASSFHSGGWRGTQYF. The CDR3 DNA sequence: TGTGCCAGCAGCTTCCATAGCGGGGGGTGGCGAGGGACCCAGTACTTC.